Listed here are 5 T cell receptor beta chains from one sample, sequenced in a study of blood T cells in healthy people across ages. With a J-beta primer mix and a sample-barcoded 5' primer, a second PCR ran about 7 to 12 cycles. One entry per CDR3 protein results from TCRdb running MiXCR on the 5' RACE reads. This table has hundreds of thousands of distinct CDR3 sequences, 35% to 40% appearing once. Sample: blood. Source of these receptors: a man between 18 and 29 years old in good health.

About this clonotype itself: A read error is possible here, since a much larger clone lies one base away. V gene TRBV3-1 combines with J gene TRBJ2-1; D is undetermined. The last part of the DNA fits TRBJ2-7 better; the J call may be wrong. Germline V lookup: CDR1 LGHDT, CDR2 YNNKEL (reference sequence). This CDR3 spans 12 amino acids. The CDR3 loop is CASSQGNNEQYF. DNA of the CDR3: TGTGCCAGCAGCCAAGGAAACAATGAGCAGTACTTC.

This rearrangement joins TRBV7-2 to TRBJ2-5, with D possibly matching TRBD1 (5 bases). The DNA end is a closer match to TRBJ2-7, so the J assignment may be wrong. Germline CDR1 reads SGHTA; CDR2 reads FQGNSA. There are 15 residues in the CDR3. CDR3 protein: CASSLKAGNPYEQYF. The CDR3, as DNA: TGTGCCAGCAGCTTAAAGGCAGGGAACCCGTACGAGCAGTACTTC.

Turning to this clonotype: The junction does not match germline at one end; this may be a read error. The V and J genes are TRBV20-1 and TRBJ1-2; possible D gene TRBD1, 6 bases. The germline CDR1 and CDR2 sequences are DFQATT and SNEGSKA (reference sequence). This CDR3 region has 16 residues. The CDR3 DNA follows: TGCGGTGCTAGAGACCCGGGGGGCGCGACCTCCTATGGCTACACCTTC. It translates to CGARDPGGATSYGYTF.

This clonotype was seen ten or more times. The chain carries TRBV6-1 and TRBJ2-6, with D possibly being TRBD1 (6 bases). The V gene lost 4 bases and the J gene lost 0 bases, with 13 bases spanning the gap. The length of the CDR3 is 17 residues. Germline assignment: CDR1 MNHNS and CDR2 SASEGT. CDR3 region: CASSATGQPSGANVLTF. The CDR3 DNA follows: TGTGCCAGCAGTGCCACCGGACAGCCCTCTGGGGCCAACGTCCTGACTTTC.

A few counts support this clonotype. The DNA is omitted, as the CDR3 cannot be located on it reliably, and the CDR3 follows TCRdb's listing. The V and J genes are TRBV3-1 and TRBJ2-1; the table's D call of TRBD1 was not tested on the DNA. Looked up from germline, CDR1 is LGHDT and CDR2 is YNNKEL (reference sequence). The CDR3 adds up to 17 amino acids, both ends counted. The CDR3 loop is CASSQDYPEVGAGTLFF.